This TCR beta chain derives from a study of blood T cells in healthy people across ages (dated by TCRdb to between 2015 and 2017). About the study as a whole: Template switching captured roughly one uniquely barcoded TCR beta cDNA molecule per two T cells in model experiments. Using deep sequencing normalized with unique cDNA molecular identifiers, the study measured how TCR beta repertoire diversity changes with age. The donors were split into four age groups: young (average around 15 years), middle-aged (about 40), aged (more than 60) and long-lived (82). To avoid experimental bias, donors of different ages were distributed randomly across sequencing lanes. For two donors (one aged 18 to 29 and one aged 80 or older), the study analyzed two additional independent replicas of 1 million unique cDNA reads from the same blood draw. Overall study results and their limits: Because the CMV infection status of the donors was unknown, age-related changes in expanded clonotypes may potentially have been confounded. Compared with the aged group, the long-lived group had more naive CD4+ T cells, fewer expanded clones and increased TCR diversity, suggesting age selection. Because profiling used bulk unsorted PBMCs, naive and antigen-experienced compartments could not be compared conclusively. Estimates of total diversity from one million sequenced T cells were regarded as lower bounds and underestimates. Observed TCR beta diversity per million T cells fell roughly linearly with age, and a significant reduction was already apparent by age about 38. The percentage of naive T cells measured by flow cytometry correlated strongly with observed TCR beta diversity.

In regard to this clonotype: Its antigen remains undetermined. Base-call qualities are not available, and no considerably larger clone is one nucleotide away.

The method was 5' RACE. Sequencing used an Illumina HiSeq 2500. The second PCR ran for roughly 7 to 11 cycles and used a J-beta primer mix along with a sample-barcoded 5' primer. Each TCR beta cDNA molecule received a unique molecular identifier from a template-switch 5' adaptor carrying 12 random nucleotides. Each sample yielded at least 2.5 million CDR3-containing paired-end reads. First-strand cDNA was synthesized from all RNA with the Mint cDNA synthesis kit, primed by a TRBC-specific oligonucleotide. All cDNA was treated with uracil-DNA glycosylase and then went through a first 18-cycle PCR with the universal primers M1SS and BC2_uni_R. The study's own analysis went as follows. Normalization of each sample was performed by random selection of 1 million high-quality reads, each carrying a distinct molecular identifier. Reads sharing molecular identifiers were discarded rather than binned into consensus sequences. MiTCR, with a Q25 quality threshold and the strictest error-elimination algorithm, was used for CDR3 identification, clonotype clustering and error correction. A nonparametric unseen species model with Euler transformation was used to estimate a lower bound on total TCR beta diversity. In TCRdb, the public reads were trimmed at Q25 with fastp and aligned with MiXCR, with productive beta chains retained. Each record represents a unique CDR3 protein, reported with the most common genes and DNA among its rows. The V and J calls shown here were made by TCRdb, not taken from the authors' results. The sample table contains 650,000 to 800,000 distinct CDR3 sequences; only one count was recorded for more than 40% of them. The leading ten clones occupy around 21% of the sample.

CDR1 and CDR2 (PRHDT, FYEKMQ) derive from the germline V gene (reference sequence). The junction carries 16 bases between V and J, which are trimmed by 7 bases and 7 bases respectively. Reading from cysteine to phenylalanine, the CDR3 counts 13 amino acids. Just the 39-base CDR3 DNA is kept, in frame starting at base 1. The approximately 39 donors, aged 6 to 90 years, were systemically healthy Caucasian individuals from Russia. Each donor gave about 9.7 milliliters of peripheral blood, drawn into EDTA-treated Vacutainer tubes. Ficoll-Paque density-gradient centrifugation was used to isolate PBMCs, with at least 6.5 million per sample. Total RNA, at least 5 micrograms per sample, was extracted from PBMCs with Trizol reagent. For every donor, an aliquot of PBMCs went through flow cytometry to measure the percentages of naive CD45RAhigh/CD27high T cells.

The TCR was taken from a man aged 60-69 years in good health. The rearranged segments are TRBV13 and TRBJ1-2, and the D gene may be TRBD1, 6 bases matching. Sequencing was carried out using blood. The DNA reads TGTGCCAGCACCCGGGGGCCAGTCAGTGGCTACACCTTC. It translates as CASTRGPVSGYTF.